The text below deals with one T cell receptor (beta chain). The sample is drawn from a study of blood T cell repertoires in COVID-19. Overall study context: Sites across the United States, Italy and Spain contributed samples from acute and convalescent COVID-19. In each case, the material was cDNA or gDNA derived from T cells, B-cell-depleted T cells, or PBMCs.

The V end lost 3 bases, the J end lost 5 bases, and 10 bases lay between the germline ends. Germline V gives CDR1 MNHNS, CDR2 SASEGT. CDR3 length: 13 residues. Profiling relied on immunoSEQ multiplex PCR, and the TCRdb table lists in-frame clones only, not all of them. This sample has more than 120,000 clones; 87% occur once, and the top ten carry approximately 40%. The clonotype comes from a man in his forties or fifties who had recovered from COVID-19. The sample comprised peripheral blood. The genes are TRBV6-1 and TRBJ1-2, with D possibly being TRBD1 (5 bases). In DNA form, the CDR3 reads TGTGCCAGCAGTGAGGCAGGGAGGTATGGCTACACCTTC. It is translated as CASSEAGRYGYTF.